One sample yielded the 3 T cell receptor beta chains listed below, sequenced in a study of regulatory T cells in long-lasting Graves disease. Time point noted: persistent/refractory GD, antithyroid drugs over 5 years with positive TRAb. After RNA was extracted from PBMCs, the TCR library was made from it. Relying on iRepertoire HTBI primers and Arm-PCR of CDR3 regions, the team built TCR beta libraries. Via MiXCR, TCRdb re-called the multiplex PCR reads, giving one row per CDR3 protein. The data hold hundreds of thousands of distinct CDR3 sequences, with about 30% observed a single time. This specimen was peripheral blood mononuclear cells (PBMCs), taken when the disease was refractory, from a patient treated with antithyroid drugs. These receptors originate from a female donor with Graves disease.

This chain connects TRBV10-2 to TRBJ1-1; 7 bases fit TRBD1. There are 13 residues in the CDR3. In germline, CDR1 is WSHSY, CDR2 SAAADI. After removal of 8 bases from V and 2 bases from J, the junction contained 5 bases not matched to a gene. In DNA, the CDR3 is TGCGCCAGCGGGGGGACAGATAACACTGAAGCTTTCTTT. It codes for CASGGTDNTEAFF.

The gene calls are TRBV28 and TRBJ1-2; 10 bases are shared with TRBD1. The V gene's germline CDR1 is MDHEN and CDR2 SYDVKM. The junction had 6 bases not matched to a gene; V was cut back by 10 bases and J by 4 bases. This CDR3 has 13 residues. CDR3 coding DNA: TGTGCCAACAGACGGACAGGGGGCTATGGCTACACCTTC. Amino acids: CANRRTGGYGYTF.

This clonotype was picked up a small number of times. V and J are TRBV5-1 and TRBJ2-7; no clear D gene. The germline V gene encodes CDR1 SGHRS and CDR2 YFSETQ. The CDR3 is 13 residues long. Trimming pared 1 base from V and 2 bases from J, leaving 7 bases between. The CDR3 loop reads CASSLRPAYEQYF. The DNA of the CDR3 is TGCGCCAGCAGCTTGCGACCAGCCTACGAGCAGTACTTC.